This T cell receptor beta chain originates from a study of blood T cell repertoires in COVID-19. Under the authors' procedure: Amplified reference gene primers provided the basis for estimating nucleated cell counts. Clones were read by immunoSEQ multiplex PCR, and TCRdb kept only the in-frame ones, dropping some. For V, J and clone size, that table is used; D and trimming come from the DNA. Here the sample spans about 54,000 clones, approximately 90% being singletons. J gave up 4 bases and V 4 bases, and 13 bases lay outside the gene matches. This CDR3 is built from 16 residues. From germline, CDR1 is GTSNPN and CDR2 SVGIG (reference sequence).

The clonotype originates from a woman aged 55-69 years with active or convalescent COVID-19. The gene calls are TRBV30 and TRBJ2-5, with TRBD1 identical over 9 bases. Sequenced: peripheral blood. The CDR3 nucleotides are TGTGCCTGGAAATTGCTGGGGACAGGGTGGGGAGAGACCCAGTACTTC. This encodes CAWKLLGTGWGETQYF.